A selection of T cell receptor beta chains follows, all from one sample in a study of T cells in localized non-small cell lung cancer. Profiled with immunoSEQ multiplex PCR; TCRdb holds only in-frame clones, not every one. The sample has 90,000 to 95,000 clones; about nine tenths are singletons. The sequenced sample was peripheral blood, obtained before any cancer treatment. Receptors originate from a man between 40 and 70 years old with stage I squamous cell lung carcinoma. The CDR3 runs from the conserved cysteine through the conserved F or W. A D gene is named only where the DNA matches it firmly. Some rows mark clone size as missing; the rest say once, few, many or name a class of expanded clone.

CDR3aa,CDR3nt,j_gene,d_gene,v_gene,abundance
CASSRVAQIEKLFF,TGTGCCAGTAGTAGGGTCGCACAGATTGAAAAACTGTTTTTT,TRBJ1-4,.,TRBV19,.
CASSKGNRGSEKLFF,TGTGCCAGCAGCAAAGGGAACAGGGGATCTGAAAAACTGTTTTTT,TRBJ1-4,TRBD1,TRBV7-2,.
CASSQDLLAGAFQETQYF,TGTGCCAGCAGCCAAGACCTCTTAGCGGGGGCCTTCCAAGAGACCCAGTACTTC,TRBJ2-5,TRBD2,TRBV4-2,.
CASSLASGGSYNEQFF,TGTGCCAGCAGCTTAGCTAGCGGGGGCTCCTACAATGAGCAGTTCTTC,TRBJ2-1,TRBD2,TRBV7-2,.
CASRIEGVHEQYF,TGCGCCAGCCGCATTGAGGGTGTCCACGAGCAGTACTTC,TRBJ2-7,.,TRBV5-1,.
CASSVGSEIQETQYF,TGTGCCAGCAGCGTAGGTAGCGAAATCCAAGAGACCCAGTACTTC,TRBJ2-5,.,TRBV9,.
CASSPGRTSGGYSYNEQFF,TGCGCCAGCAGCCCGGGGAGGACTAGCGGTGGGTACTCCTACAATGAGCAGTTCTTC,TRBJ2-1,TRBD2,TRBV5-1,once
CASSRGEEETQYF,TGTGCCAGCAGTAGGGGGGAGGAGGAGACCCAGTACTTC,TRBJ2-5,.,TRBV2,.
CASSPRRGWNTEAFF,TGTGCCAGCAGTCCCCGGCGGGGATGGAACACTGAAGCTTTCTTT,TRBJ1-1,.,TRBV28,.
CASSTGQSFYGYTF,TGTGCCAGTAGTACTGGACAGTCCTTTTATGGCTACACCTTC,TRBJ1-2,.,TRBV19,.
CASSLSRWETQYF,TGTGCCAGCAGCTTGAGTCGGTGGGAGACCCAGTACTTC,TRBJ2-5,.,TRBV7-7,.
CASSPRGNTGELFF,TGTGCCAGCAGCCCGAGGGGGAACACCGGGGAGCTGTTTTTT,TRBJ2-2,.,TRBV5-5,.
CASSLNRVGNTIYF,TGTGCCAGCAGCTTGAATAGGGTTGGAAACACCATATATTTT,TRBJ1-3,.,TRBV5-4,.
CASGLSRARAFF,TGTGCTAGTGGTTTGTCCCGTGCAAGAGCTTTCTTT,TRBJ1-1,.,TRBV12-5,few
CAISVGQVNTEAFF,TGTGCCATCAGCGTGGGACAGGTGAACACTGAAGCTTTCTTT,TRBJ1-1,TRBD1,TRBV10-3,once
CASRRQGIYEQYF,TGTGCCAGCAGGAGACAGGGGATTTACGAGCAGTACTTC,TRBJ2-7,TRBD1,TRBV6-5,.
CASSPTGSGPKQATLHF,TGCGCCAGCAGCCCTACAGGGTCCGGTCCGAAACAAGCCACCCTCCACTTT,TRBJ1-6,.,TRBV5-1,.
CASLTDTQYF,TGTGCCTCTTTAACAGATACGCAGTATTTT,TRBJ2-3,.,TRBV6-1,.
CASGQGASTEAFF,TGTGCCAGCGGACAGGGGGCGAGCACTGAAGCTTTCTTT,TRBJ1-1,TRBD1,TRBV7-3,.
CASSESGGSGNTIYF,TGCGCCAGCAGTGAGTCGGGAGGCTCTGGAAACACCATATATTTT,TRBJ1-3,.,TRBV10-2,.
CASSEAGLAGVEQFF,TGTGCCAGCAGCGAAGCAGGACTAGCGGGGGTTGAGCAGTTCTTC,TRBJ2-1,TRBD2,TRBV6-1,.
CASSPRTGGYEQYF,TGTGCCAGCAGTCCGAGGACAGGGGGGTACGAGCAGTACTTC,TRBJ2-7,TRBD1,TRBV27,.
CASRPTGAYGYTF,TGTGCCAGCAGACCGACAGGGGCTTATGGCTACACCTTC,TRBJ1-2,TRBD1,TRBV11-2,once
CATGGHPGELFF,TGTGCCACCGGGGGACACCCCGGGGAGCTGTTTTTT,TRBJ2-2,.,TRBV4-2,.
CASRLFYMGTEAFF,TGTGCCAGCAGACTCTTTTATATGGGAACTGAAGCTTTCTTT,TRBJ1-1,.,TRBV5-5,once
CAIKPEGGSNQPQHF,TGTGCCATCAAGCCAGAGGGAGGGAGCAATCAGCCCCAGCATTTT,TRBJ1-5,.,TRBV10-3,.
CASSQDGRGNQPQHF,TGTGCCAGCAGCCAAGATGGGCGGGGGAATCAGCCCCAGCATTTT,TRBJ1-5,.,TRBV4-2,.
CASSQESWATNYGYTF,TGCGCCAGCAGCCAAGAGTCGTGGGCTACAAACTATGGCTACACCTTC,TRBJ1-2,.,TRBV4-1,.
CASSNRGNTEAFF,TGTGCCAGCTCAAACAGGGGCAACACTGAAGCTTTCTTT,TRBJ1-1,TRBD1,TRBV27,.
CASSVGRVGTEAFF,TGTGCCAGCAGTGTTGGCAGGGTCGGCACTGAAGCTTTCTTT,TRBJ1-1,.,TRBV2,.
CASSQGDLYGYTF,TGTGCCAGCAGCCAGGGGGACCTTTATGGCTACACCTTC,TRBJ1-2,.,TRBV14,once
CASSWGIEDGYTF,TGCGCCAGCAGCTGGGGTATTGAGGATGGCTACACCTTC,TRBJ1-2,.,TRBV5-1,.
CASSPGSASGNTIYF,TGTGCCAGCTCACCGGGCAGTGCCTCTGGAAACACCATATATTTT,TRBJ1-3,.,TRBV18,.
CASSLKGEGYGYTF,TGTGCCAGCAGCTTGAAGGGGGAGGGCTATGGCTACACCTTC,TRBJ1-2,.,TRBV5-6,.
CASSLSRESYNEQFF,TGTGCCAGCAGCTTATCCAGGGAATCCTACAATGAGCAGTTCTTC,TRBJ2-1,.,TRBV7-7,.
CASSPRNGNTEAFF,TGCGCCAGCAGCCCGAGGAACGGGAACACTGAAGCTTTCTTT,TRBJ1-1,.,TRBV4-1,once